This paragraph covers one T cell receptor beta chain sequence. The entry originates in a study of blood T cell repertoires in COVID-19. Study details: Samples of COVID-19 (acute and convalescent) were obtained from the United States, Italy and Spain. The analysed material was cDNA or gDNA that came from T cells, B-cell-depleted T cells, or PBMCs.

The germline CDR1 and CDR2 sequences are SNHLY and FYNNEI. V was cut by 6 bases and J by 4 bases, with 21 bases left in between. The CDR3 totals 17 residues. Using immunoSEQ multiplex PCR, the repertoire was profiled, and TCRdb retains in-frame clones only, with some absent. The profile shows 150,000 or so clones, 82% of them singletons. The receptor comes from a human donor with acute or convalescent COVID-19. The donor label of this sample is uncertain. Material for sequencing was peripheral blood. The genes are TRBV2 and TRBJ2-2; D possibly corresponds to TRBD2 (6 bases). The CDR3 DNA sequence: TGTGCCAGCAGGGCGGGACCCGACACCCGGGGCACCGGGGAGCTGTTTTTT. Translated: CASRAGPDTRGTGELFF. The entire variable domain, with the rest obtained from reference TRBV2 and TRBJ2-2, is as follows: EPEVTQTPSHQVTQMGQEVILRCVPISNHLYFYWYRQILGQKVEFLVSFYNNEISEKSEIFDDQFSVERPDGSNFTLKIRSTKLEDSAMYFCASRAGPDTRGTGELFFGEGSRLTVL.